This T cell receptor (beta chain) was profiled in a study of shared clonotypes between healthy human individuals. The CDR3 spans 12 residues. The V end was cut by 7 bases, the J end by 9 bases, with 16 bases between. Germline assignment: CDR1 SQVTM and CDR2 ANQGSEA. CD45RO-negative, CCR7-selected cells formed the naive CD8 fraction, which excluded terminally differentiated effector memory CD45RA+ cells. The data were produced by immunoSEQ multiplex PCR, yet TCRdb's version contains in-frame clones alone and is incomplete. The table includes some 2,100,000 clones, roughly 91% detected once. The receptor's source is a man aged 18 to 30 in good health. Some clones in this sample may be carry-over from other donors' samples. The chain has TRBV29-1 and TRBJ2-1; D not resolved. The sample consisted of naive CD8+ T cells from PBMCs. The CDR3 region has the DNA TGCAGCGCCCAGGACCTGGGTCCTGAGCAGTTCTTC. Its translation is CSAQDLGPEQFF.